The clone carrying this T cell receptor (beta chain) was recorded many times. Its antigen is not known. This sample is part of a study of regulatory T cells in long-lasting Graves disease. Study observations and caveats: It was peripheral blood alone, not thyroid tissue, that was studied. Segments TRBV28, TRBJ1-2 and TRBJ2-5 showed preferential usage in persistent disease.

Sequencing libraries for TCR beta were prepared with iRepertoire HTBI primers and Arm-PCR of CDR3 regions. TCRdb reprocessed the multiplex PCR reads with MiXCR, giving one entry per CDR3 protein. The sample yields a few hundred thousand distinct CDR3 sequences, around 21% seen once. Time point noted: newly diagnosed GD, antithyroid drugs for less than 3 months. From RNA extracted from PBMCs, the TCR library was made. The germline V gene encodes CDR1 DFQATT and CDR2 SNEGSKA (reference sequence). The CDR3 runs 13 residues. V lost 5 bases to trimming and J lost 0 bases, with 10 bases between them. The source material was peripheral blood mononuclear cells (PBMCs), sampled at new diagnosis, from a patient treated with antithyroid drugs. This TCR came from a female donor with Graves disease. This chain links TRBV20-1 with TRBJ2-5; D not certain. The CDR3 protein is CSALLGHQETQYF. For the CDR3, the DNA is TGCAGTGCTCTGCTAGGGCACCAAGAGACCCAGTACTTC.